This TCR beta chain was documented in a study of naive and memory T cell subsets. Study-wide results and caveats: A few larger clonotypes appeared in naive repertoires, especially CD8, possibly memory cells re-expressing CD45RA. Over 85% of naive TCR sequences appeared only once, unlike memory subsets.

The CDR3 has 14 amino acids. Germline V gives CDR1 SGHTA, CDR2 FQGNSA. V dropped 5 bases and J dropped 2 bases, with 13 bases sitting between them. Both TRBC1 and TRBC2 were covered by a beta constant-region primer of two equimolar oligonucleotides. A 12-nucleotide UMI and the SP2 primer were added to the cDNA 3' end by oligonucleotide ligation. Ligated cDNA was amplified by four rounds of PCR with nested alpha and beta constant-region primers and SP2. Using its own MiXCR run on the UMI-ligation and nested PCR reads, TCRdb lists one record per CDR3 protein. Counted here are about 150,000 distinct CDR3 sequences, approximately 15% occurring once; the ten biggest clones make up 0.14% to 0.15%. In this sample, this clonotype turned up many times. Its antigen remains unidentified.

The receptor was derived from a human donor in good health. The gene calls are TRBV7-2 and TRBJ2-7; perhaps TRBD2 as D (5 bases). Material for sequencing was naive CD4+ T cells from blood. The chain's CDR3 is CASSRREWPYEQYF. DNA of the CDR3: TGTGCCAGCAGCCGAAGGGAGTGGCCCTACGAGCAGTACTTC. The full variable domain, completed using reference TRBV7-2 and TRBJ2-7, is GAGVSQSPSNKVTEKGKDVELRCDPISGHTALYWYRQSLGQGLEFLIYFQGNSAPDKSGLPSDRFSAERTGGSVSTLTIQRTQQEDSAVYLCASSRREWPYEQYFGPGTRLTVT.